This T cell receptor beta chain comes out of a study of T-cell memory formation after mild COVID-19. This clonotype showed up just a few times. Germline V gives CDR1 SGHTA, CDR2 FQGNSA. The CDR3 is 12 residues long. Trimming cost V 5 bases and J 8 bases; bases outside gene matches: 4. In TCRdb, the 5' RACE reads were re-called with MiXCR into one record per CDR3 protein. The table lists roughly 180,000 distinct CDR3 sequences, around a tenth of them singletons. The specimen was PBMCs or a T cell subset sorted from them (not recorded which). The chain recombines TRBV7-2 with TRBJ1-1, with 8 bases matching TRBD1. The receptor's source is a man aged 18-30 years who had mild COVID-19 (a few samples of this study predate the infection). Cell type and time point are not known. CDR3 protein: CASSDHRGEAFF. CDR3 nucleotide sequence: TGTGCCAGCAGCGATCACAGGGGGGAAGCTTTCTTT.